This TCR beta chain was recorded in a study of cytomegalovirus exposure and HLA in healthy donors. This clone was found a few times. The PCR was carried out with 60 Vbeta primers and 13 Jbeta primers. This table comes from immunoSEQ multiplex PCR, and its TCRdb copy is limited to in-frame clones, with some not included. The sample contains around 110,000 clones, 50% to 65% of which appear only once. The germline gives CDR1 PRHDT, CDR2 FYEKMQ (reference sequence). Trimming at V came to 4 bases and at J to 2 bases, leaving 11 bases not matched to a gene. The CDR3 is 17 amino acids. The TCR originated in a woman in her thirties or forties in good health and CMV-seropositive. The chain links TRBV13 to TRBJ2-1; TRBD2 agrees at 7 bases. What was sequenced was PBMCs. The CDR3 sequence: CASSSSLRREAYNEQFF. The CDR3, as DNA: TGTGCCAGCAGCTCTTCCTTGAGACGGGAGGCCTACAATGAGCAGTTCTTC.